Sequencing of this T cell receptor (beta chain) was carried out in a study of beta chain features in type 1 diabetes. Study observations and caveats: TCRB CDR3 length was moderately but significantly reduced in all four CD4+ subsets of Type 1 diabetes patients. Within patients, naive, central memory and Treg TCRB repertoires seemed more similar than within healthy donors. Lower insertion and higher deletion counts appeared at VDJ junctions in type 1 diabetes patients.

CD45RO/CCR7/CD25/CD127/CD95/CD27 sorting isolated CD4+ naive, central memory, regulatory and stem cell-like memory cells. Purities in excess of 95% were seen in all sorted populations. All of the isolated RNA was reverse transcribed, so expressed TCRB transcripts were sequenced. The repertoire was sequenced with immunoSEQ multiplex PCR; TCRdb's copy has only in-frame clones and lacks some. The sample shows nearly 700,000 clones, around an eighth of them seen only once. About this clone itself: No antigen is known for it.

Trimming stripped 4 bases from V and 0 bases from J, with 5 bases between. Germline CDR1 and CDR2: SGHDT and YYEEEE. This CDR3 has 13 amino acids. The clonotype was recovered from a man younger than 35 with type 1 diabetes. The sample taken for sequencing was naive CD4+ T cells from blood. The chain has TRBV5-6 and TRBJ1-5; no clear D gene. The CDR3 sequence: CASSVYSNQPQHF. The CDR3 DNA is TGTGCCAGCAGCGTATATAGCAATCAGCCCCAGCATTTT.